These 19 T cell receptor beta chains were all obtained from the same sample, sequenced in a study of T-cell reconstitution after alpha-beta-depleted transplantation in children. Library preparation (for TCRbeta) was performed with unique molecular identifiers. One entry per CDR3 protein, called by TCRdb with MiXCR from the PCR reads. The sample holds more than 400,000 distinct CDR3 sequences; over 40% are singletons and the top ten take about 30%. The sequenced sample was PBMCs, obtained before TCRalphabeta/CD19-depleted stem cell transplant. The receptors come from a girl aged 2-10 years with aplastic anemia, due to receive a stem cell transplant.

The rearrangement links TRBV4-1 to TRBJ1-5; possible D gene TRBD1, 6 bases. Germline CDR1 and CDR2: MGHRA and YSYEKL. There are 20 residues in the CDR3. Trimming stripped 0 bases from V and 7 bases from J, with 28 bases between. The CDR3 reads CASSQESSGGMQGRWQPQHF. The CDR3 coding sequence is TGCGCCAGCAGCCAAGAGTCCTCGGGGGGCATGCAGGGCCGGTGGCAGCCCCAGCATTTT.

The CDR3 is CSAPGGGRSYGYTF. CDR3 coding DNA: TGCAGTGCTCCTGGGGGGGGTCGGAGCTATGGCTACACCTTC. This sequence joins TRBV20-1 and TRBJ1-2; a weak D match, TRBD1 (5 bases). V shed 5 bases and J shed 4 bases, with 17 bases lying between them. The germline V gene has CDR1 DFQATT and CDR2 SNEGSKA (reference sequence). This CDR3 has 14 amino acids.

This clonotype was seen many times. V is TRBV7-9 and J is TRBJ2-1, with TRBD2 matching 9 bases. The CDR3 runs 14 residues. Germline-derived CDR1 and CDR2 are SEHNR and FQNEAQ (reference sequence). Unmatched junction bases numbered 9, after V lost 0 bases and J lost 15 bases. The CDR3 protein is CASSLAGTGTSRFF. In DNA form, the CDR3 reads TGTGCCAGCAGCTTAGCTGGAACCGGGACTAGCAGGTTCTTC.

This clonotype was counted a few times. The J gene is TRBJ1-5, the V gene TRBV12-3 or TRBV12-4; no clear D. The CDR3 is 16 amino acids. V lost 2 bases, J lost 0 bases, and 11 bases lay in between. For the CDR3, the DNA is TGTGCCAGCAGTTTATGGATCGGGGATAGCAATCAGCCCCAGCATTTT. Amino acids: CASSLWIGDSNQPQHF.

This clonotype was recorded many times. The chain links TRBV27 to TRBJ2-7; 9 positions agree with TRBD2. Germline V gives CDR1 MNHEY, CDR2 SMNVEV (reference sequence). This CDR3 is 16 amino acids long. V shed 4 bases and J 1 base; nucleotides not matched to a gene: 8. In nucleotides, the CDR3 is TGTGCCAGCAGTTCGGGACTAGCCGCCGTATCCTACGAGCAGTACTTC. Amino acids: CASSSGLAAVSYEQYF.

J is TRBJ2-1 and V is TRBV6-2 or TRBV6-3; 7 bases line up with TRBD1. Unmatched junction bases numbered 5, after V lost 2 bases and J lost 1 base. In germline, CDR1 is MNHEY, CDR2 SVGEGT. The CDR3 runs to 16 residues. The CDR3 region has the DNA TGTGCCAGCAGTTACGAGGGGGCAGGGTCCTACAATGAGCAGTTCTTC. It codes for CASSYEGAGSYNEQFF.

Only a few counts were recorded for this clonotype. DNA of the CDR3: TGTGCCAGCAGCTCCCCTCGGGCAGGGGGCTACTGGGAGCAGTACTTC. It translates to CASSSPRAGGYWEQYF. V gene TRBV5-5 combines with J gene TRBJ2-7; 8 nucleotides align to TRBD1. Trimming took 3 bases from V and 7 from J; bases not matched to a gene: 15. In germline, CDR1 is SGHKS, CDR2 YYEKEE (reference sequence). The CDR3 consists of 16 residues. Full variable domain (rest looked up from reference TRBV5-5 and TRBJ2-7): DAGVTQSPTHLIKTRGQQVTLRCSPISGHKSVSWYQQVLGQGPQFIFQYYEKEERGRGNFPDRFSARQFPNYSSELNVNALLLGDSALYLCASSSPRAGGYWEQYFGPGTRLTVT.

The chain uses TRBV27 and TRBJ1-2; D not resolved. The germline V gene encodes CDR1 MNHEY and CDR2 SMNVEV (reference sequence). Deletions cut 5 bases from V and 4 bases from J, with 8 bases between. The CDR3 is 12 amino acids. The CDR3 protein is CASSPEGYGYTF. In nucleotides, the CDR3 is TGTGCCAGCAGTCCAGAGGGCTATGGCTACACCTTC.

The chain uses TRBV20-1 and TRBJ2-1, with a weak D call TRBD1 (5 bases). Deletions cut 2 bases from V and 2 bases from J, with 10 bases between. Germline assignment: CDR1 DFQATT and CDR2 SNEGSKA (reference sequence). The CDR3 consists of 14 residues. The CDR3 sequence is CSARPRQTYNEQFF. The CDR3 coding sequence is TGCAGTGCTAGACCACGACAGACCTACAATGAGCAGTTCTTC.

This clonotype was seen at least ten times. V is TRBV7-2 and J is TRBJ1-4; a possible D gene is TRBD1 (6 bases). The length of the CDR3 is 15 residues. Germline V gene data show CDR1 as SGHTA and CDR2 as FQGNSA. V was clipped by 6 bases and J by 8 bases, with 19 bases between them. The CDR3 sequence is CASSTIGTTGEKLFF. The CDR3 DNA sequence: TGTGCCAGCAGTACAATCGGGACAACAGGAGAAAAACTGTTTTTT.

The chain employs TRBV20-1 and TRBJ1-5; TRBD1 aligns across 7 bases. CDR1 is DFQATT, CDR2 SNEGSKA, per germline (reference sequence). J lost 1 base, V lost 1 base, and 7 bases had no gene match. This CDR3 region has 16 residues. CDR3 protein: CSARGDSWGSNQPQHF. For the CDR3, the DNA is TGCAGTGCTAGAGGGGACAGTTGGGGGAGCAATCAGCCCCAGCATTTT.

The chain combines TRBV28 with TRBJ2-3, with 16 bases lining up with TRBD2. Germline V CDR1 and CDR2: MDHEN, SYDVKM. Trimming at V came to 6 bases and at J to 8 bases, leaving 8 bases not matched to a gene. This CDR3 has 16 residues. CDR3 bases: TGTGCCAGCAGGCCTACCGGGACTAGCGGGGGGGCTACGCAGTATTTT. Protein product: CASRPTGTSGGATQYF.

As concerns this clonotype: A much larger clone lies a single base off, so this may be a read error. V usage is TRBV20-1 and J usage is TRBJ1-3, with 7 positions matching TRBD1. J lost 3 bases, V lost 3 bases, and 2 bases had no gene match. CDR3 length equals 13 residues. CDR1 and CDR2 (germline): DFQATT, SNEGSKA (reference sequence). CDR3 in amino acids: CSASRGHGNTIYF. The CDR3 DNA sequence: TGCAGTGCTAGTAGGGGGCATGGAAACACCATATATTTT.

This clonotype was detected only a few times. This rearrangement joins TRBV20-1 to TRBJ2-7; 7 positions agree with TRBD2. J was trimmed by 3 bases and V by 2 bases; bases with no gene match: 7. Per germline, CDR1 DFQATT and CDR2 SNEGSKA (reference sequence). The CDR3 length is 14 residues. The CDR3 region has the DNA TGCAGTGCTAGACTACCGGGAGGTCGCTACGAGCAGTACTTC. Translated, it gives CSARLPGGRYEQYF.

The rearrangement links TRBV27 to TRBJ1-1; 7 bases are a match to TRBD1. The germline V gene has CDR1 MNHEY and CDR2 SMNVEV (reference sequence). The CDR3 contains 15 residues. Trimming removed 3 bases from V and 1 base from J; junction bases left unmatched: 5. The CDR3 DNA follows: TGTGCCAGCAGTTTGAACAGGGGAGGGAACACTGAAGCTTTCTTT. It specifies CASSLNRGGNTEAFF.

The chain couples TRBV6-1 to TRBJ1-1; no reliable D call. Germline V CDR1 and CDR2: MNHNS, SASEGT. The CDR3 runs to 13 residues. V gave up 7 bases and J gave up 4 bases, with 13 bases separating them. The CDR3 is CASIGGLGTEAFF. CDR3 nucleotides: TGTGCCAGCATAGGAGGGTTAGGCACTGAAGCTTTCTTT.

This clonotype was counted many times. The chain is built from TRBV16 and TRBJ2-2, with a possible D match to TRBD2 (6 bases). Per the germline V gene, CDR1 is KGHSY and CDR2 is FQNENV. V was shortened by 1 base and J by 2 bases, with 11 bases between the two germline ends. CDR3 size: 16 residues. The CDR3 spells CASSQFGTLNTGELFF. CDR3 in DNA: TGTGCCAGCAGCCAATTCGGGACTCTTAACACCGGGGAGCTGTTTTTT. Complete variable domain (other parts from reference TRBV16 and TRBJ2-2): GEEVAQTPKHLVRGEGQKAKLYCAPIKGHSYVFWYQQVLKNEFKFLISFQNENVFDETGMPKERFSAKCLPNSPCSLEIQATKLEDSAVYFCASSQFGTLNTGELFFGEGSRLTVL.

This chain joins TRBV11-2 and TRBJ2-1; 14 bases fit TRBD2. With V trimmed by 6 bases and J by 10 bases, 8 bases remained unmatched. This CDR3 has 15 residues. Looked up from germline, CDR1 is SGHAT and CDR2 is FQNNGV. The CDR3 here is CASRLTSGRAQEQFF. The DNA for the CDR3 is TGTGCCAGCAGGTTGACTAGCGGGAGGGCCCAAGAGCAGTTCTTC.

This clonotype showed up just a few times. The chain is built from TRBV5-1 and TRBJ2-1; D unresolved. The CDR3 loop spans 15 amino acids. The germline CDR1 and CDR2 sequences are SGHRS and YFSETQ. V lost 0 bases, J lost 0 bases, and 7 bases lay in between. The CDR3 nucleotides are TGCGCCAGCAGCTTGGCGGCGGACTCCTACAATGAGCAGTTCTTC. Translated: CASSLAADSYNEQFF. Based on the CDR3 plus reference TRBV5-1 and TRBJ2-1, the full variable domain is KAGVTQTPRYLIKTRGQQVTLSCSPISGHRSVSWYQQTPGQGLQFLFEYFSETQRNKGNFPGRFSGRQFSNSRSEMNVSTLELGDSALYLCASSLAADSYNEQFFGPGTRLTVL.